Listed below are T cell receptor beta chains from one sample, sequenced in a study of OX40 agonist ivuxolimab in advanced cancers. Some clones are missing from TCRdb's copy, which holds only in-frame ones; the method was immunoSEQ multiplex PCR. The sample holds tens of thousands of clones, about 91% seen once. This sample comprised CD4+ or CD8+ T cells sorted from blood, obtained in a trial of the OX40 agonist ivuxolimab. These receptors all come from an adult with an advanced solid tumor such as melanoma, head and neck, liver or kidney cancer. Each CDR3 is given without its conserved first and last residue. D genes are given only for firm matches.

NA | TRBJ2-5 | TRBV29-1 | SAGGPETQY
NA | TRBJ2-2 | TRBV5-1 | ASIAYEGSTGELF
NA | TRBJ2-1 | TRBV5-4 | ASSSGTERNEQF
NA | TRBJ1-1 | TRBV10-3 | AISDSGTEAF
NA | TRBJ2-7 | TRBV4-1 | ASSSPGTTAYEQY
NA | TRBJ2-2 | TRBV10-3 | AISVERGFFENTGELF
NA | TRBJ2-6 | TRBV10-1 | ASSESESKGTMQSSGANVLT
NA | TRBJ1-4 | TRBV7-9 | ASSQRPGSLGEKLF
NA | TRBJ2-7 | TRBV27 | ASSRGPGQRYEQY
NA | TRBJ1-1 | TRBV28 | ASSLYMWGTEAF
NA | TRBJ2-3 | TRBV10-3 | AISESKGSGGTDTQY
TRBD2 | TRBJ2-5 | TRBV28 | ASSYSGGLETQY
NA | TRBJ2-1 | TRBV25-1 | ASSGEKLEEQF
NA | TRBJ2-1 | TRBV5-5 | ASSRLGRGAYNEQF
NA | TRBJ2-7 | TRBV10-3 | AISGGPLYDYEQY
NA | TRBJ1-2 | TRBV9 | ASSVGPGYGYT
NA | TRBJ1-1 | TRBV5-1 | ASSLGREAF
TRBD2 | TRBJ2-1 | TRBV5-4 | ASSSPTSGEQF
NA | TRBJ2-5 | TRBV7-9 | ASSLKLQETQY
NA | TRBJ2-3 | TRBV18 | ASSQGPDTQY
NA | TRBJ2-7 | TRBV10-3 | AIRGGSYEQY
NA | TRBJ1-2 | TRBV29-1 | SAQASGAGDYGYT
TRBD1 | TRBJ1-3 | TRBV27 | ASRLTGAGNTIY
NA | TRBJ1-1 | TRBV29-1 | SVVVRFNTEAF
NA | TRBJ1-3 | TRBV5-5 | ASSLDWGSSGNTIY
NA | TRBJ1-2 | TRBV5-1 | ASSLDRLYGYT
TRBD1 | TRBJ2-7 | TRBV4-1 | ASSQTPGQPDYEQY
TRBD1 | TRBJ1-5 | TRBV7-2 | ASSFSGTGTGQPQH
NA | TRBJ1-5 | TRBV6-5 | ASSYQLPRTGQPQH
TRBD1 | TRBJ2-4 | TRBV7-2 | ASSSGQGDIQY
NA | TRBJ1-2 | TRBV19 | ASSIGSSGTSGYGYT
TRBD1 | TRBJ1-1 | TRBV10-3 | ATRQGASTEAF
NA | TRBJ1-5 | TRBV28 | ASSLRGRGNQPQH
TRBD1 | TRBJ2-7 | TRBV6-5 | ASKQGRISYEQY
TRBD1 | TRBJ1-4 | TRBV5-1 | ASSYLTGGFEKLF
NA | TRBJ2-1 | TRBV9 | ASSERLGALSSYNEQF
NA | TRBJ1-6 | TRBV5-6 | ASSLRQDPSPLH
NA | TRBJ1-2 | TRBV14 | ASSQSGAYGYT
TRBD2 | TRBJ2-3 | TRBV2 | ASSWTSGSDTQY
TRBD1 | TRBJ1-1 | TRBV2 | ASSRVEGQGPF